This T cell receptor (beta chain) is drawn from a study of cytomegalovirus exposure and HLA in healthy donors. Study-wide results and caveats: Per published reports, the classifier diagnosed cytomegalovirus status with high specificity and sensitivity.

Per the germline V gene, CDR1 is SNHLY and CDR2 is FYNNEI. V lost 6 bases to trimming and J lost 5 bases, with 16 bases between them. The CDR3 length is 15 residues. Amplification used 60 Vbeta primers and 13 Jbeta primers. Libraries were prepared by immunoSEQ multiplex PCR; TCRdb keeps only in-frame clonotypes and omits some of them. The profile covers approximately 80,000 clones, with 60% to 75% appearing a single time and 11% taken by the ten largest. This clone was counted only a few times. Its cognate antigen is unknown. The TCR comes from a woman between 40 and 55 years old in good health and CMV-seropositive. The specimen sequenced was PBMCs. The rearrangement uses TRBV2 and TRBJ2-2; a possible D gene is TRBD2 (7 bases). Here the CDR3 reads CASSRRGAGTGELFF. The CDR3 DNA reads as TGTGCCAGCAGCCGTCGGGGGGCGGGAACCGGGGAGCTGTTTTTT.